These 18 T cell receptor beta chains share one sample of origin, sequenced in a study of vaccination and CD4 T cells after COVID-19. Their target antigens are unknown. Treatment defined: roughly ten-day PBMC culture with coronavirus spike peptide pools or control peptides (ViraFEST assay). CD4+ T cells that had been cultured provided DNA sequenced with the Oncomine TCR Beta short-read assay. TCRdb itself ran the PCR reads through MiXCR, one entry per CDR3 protein. The repertoire holds some 22,000 distinct CDR3 sequences, with around 64% as singletons. The source was CD4+ T cells from blood, cultured in vitro, collected after SARS-CoV-2 vaccination. All receptors come from a human donor who received a COVID-19 vaccine.

In its sample, this clonotype was seen a few times. The rearrangement uses TRBV7-2 and TRBJ2-1, with 7 nucleotides matching TRBD1. Unmatched junction bases numbered 4, after V lost 1 base and J lost 7 bases. CDR3 length: 14 amino acids. Germline CDR1 is SGHTA and CDR2 is FQGNSA. The CDR3 nucleotides read TGTGCCAGCAGCTTAGGGACAGGAGATAATGAGCAGTTCTTC. Encoded protein: CASSLGTGDNEQFF.

The J gene is TRBJ2-2, the V gene TRBV20-1; D call uncertain. The CDR3 spans 14 residues. V dropped 0 bases and J dropped 2 bases, with 7 bases sitting between them. Germline V gives CDR1 DFQATT, CDR2 SNEGSKA (reference sequence). CDR3 residues: CSARDLFNTGELFF. In DNA, the CDR3 is TGCAGTGCTAGAGATCTCTTTAACACCGGGGAGCTGTTTTTT.

V gene TRBV20-1 combines with J gene TRBJ1-1; no definite D call. The V end lost 4 bases, the J end lost 7 bases, and 10 bases lay between the germline ends. The germline gives CDR1 DFQATT, CDR2 SNEGSKA (reference sequence). CDR3 length: 11 amino acids. CDR3 in DNA: TGCAGTGCTATTCCCGAAATTGAAGCTTTCTTT. This translates into CSAIPEIEAFF.

This clonotype came up a few times. V gene TRBV7-9 combines with J gene TRBJ1-1; TRBD1 is a possible D gene (5 bases). In germline, CDR1 is SEHNR, CDR2 FQNEAQ (reference sequence). V was pared by 4 bases and J by 2 bases, with 11 bases between. This CDR3 is built from 14 residues. In DNA, the CDR3 is TGTGCCAGCAGCTCAACCGGGGGTAACACTGAAGCTTTCTTT. Residues: CASSSTGGNTEAFF.

This sequence joins TRBV7-6 and TRBJ2-1, with 9 bases that match TRBD1. The germline gives CDR1 SGHVS, CDR2 FNYEAQ. The CDR3 loop spans 15 amino acids. The V and J ends lost 0 bases and 7 bases, in that order; junction bases with no gene match: 4. For the CDR3, the DNA is TGTGCCAGCAGCTTAGCCCCGGACAGGGGAAATGAGCAGTTCTTC. Its translation: CASSLAPDRGNEQFF.

V and J are TRBV6-5 and TRBJ1-5; D may be TRBD1 (6 bases). Germline lookup yields CDR1 MNHEY and CDR2 SVGAGI. The V and J ends lost 1 base and 2 bases respectively, with 15 bases between them. The length of the CDR3 is 17 residues. CDR3 region: CASSYYLEDRRNQPQHF. The CDR3 DNA reads as TGTGCCAGCAGTTACTACCTCGAAGACAGGCGCAATCAGCCCCAGCATTTT.

The DNA for the CDR3 is TGTGCCAGCAGCTTTAGCACAGGGGCTCCTCTAGGCTACACCTTC. Its translation: CASSFSTGAPLGYTF. This sequence joins TRBV7-8 and TRBJ1-2; TRBD1 aligns across 7 bases. The CDR3 has 15 amino acids. V dropped 3 bases and J dropped 8; count of bases not matched to a gene: 12. Germline V gene lookup returns CDR1 SGHVS and CDR2 FQNEAQ.

The gene calls are TRBV20-1 and TRBJ1-2; a possible D gene is TRBD1 (5 bases). The length of the CDR3 is 12 residues. Trimming left V 3 bases short and J 2 bases short, with 7 bases between. The germline CDR1 and CDR2 sequences are DFQATT and SNEGSKA (reference sequence). The CDR3 reads CSASAGNYGYTF. The DNA for the CDR3 is TGCAGTGCTAGTGCAGGGAACTATGGCTACACCTTC.

The rearrangement joins TRBV5-1 to TRBJ2-7, with TRBD1 identical over 8 bases. V shed 1 base, J shed 0 bases, and the junction held 9 bases outside the gene matches. Germline CDR1 is SGHRS and CDR2 is YFSETQ. The CDR3 runs 17 residues. Here the CDR3 reads CASSLTPGGGISYEQYF. The CDR3 DNA sequence: TGCGCCAGCAGCTTGACACCAGGGGGCGGCATCTCCTACGAGCAGTACTTC.

The V and J genes are TRBV27 and TRBJ1-5, with 9 bases aligning to TRBD1. This CDR3 region has 15 residues. CDR1 MNHEY and CDR2 SMNVEV come from the germline V gene (reference sequence). The V and J ends lost 6 bases and 2 bases, in that order; junction bases with no gene match: 5. DNA for the CDR3: TGTGCCAGCAGGATGGGACAGGGTGGCAATCAGCCCCAGCATTTT. Its translation is CASRMGQGGNQPQHF.

J is TRBJ2-3 and V is TRBV20-1, with TRBD1 identical over 8 bases. Germline CDR1 is DFQATT and CDR2 is SNEGSKA (reference sequence). CDR3 size: 14 residues. J was trimmed by 2 bases and V by 6 bases; bases with no gene match: 7. The DNA for the CDR3 is TGCAGTGCAGAAAGACAGGGGATCACAGATACGCAGTATTTT. It translates to CSAERQGITDTQYF.

The genes are TRBV6-1 and TRBJ2-3, with no clear D. CDR1 and CDR2 (germline): MNHNS, SASEGT. V lost 8 bases and J lost 2, with 8 bases in between. CDR3 length: 12 amino acids. The CDR3 loop is CASRTPTDTQYF. CDR3 nucleotide sequence: TGTGCCAGCCGGACCCCCACAGATACGCAGTATTTT.

This rearrangement joins TRBV20-1 to TRBJ2-5; 8 bases line up with TRBD1. Looked up from germline, CDR1 is DFQATT and CDR2 is SNEGSKA (reference sequence). V was pared by 4 bases and J by 5 bases, with 6 bases of the junction left unmatched. The CDR3 has 13 residues. The CDR3 here is CSANRQGSETQYF. CDR3 sequence (DNA): TGCAGTGCTAATAGACAGGGGTCGGAGACCCAGTACTTC.

This chain links TRBV5-1 with TRBJ2-7, with 9 bases identical to TRBD1. From germline, CDR1 is SGHRS and CDR2 YFSETQ. This CDR3 spans 14 amino acids. The V segment lost 4 bases and the J segment 7 bases; nucleotides outside the gene matches: 9. The CDR3 here is CASSDDDRGREQYF. CDR3 coding DNA: TGCGCCAGCAGCGACGACGACAGGGGGAGAGAGCAGTACTTC.

This rearrangement joins TRBV7-9 to TRBJ1-2; D is unclear. The germline V and J ends were trimmed by 6 bases and 3 bases, with 17 bases remaining between them. Germline V lookup: CDR1 SEHNR, CDR2 FQNEAQ (reference sequence). This CDR3 has 15 amino acids. CDR3: CASRPLILGHYGYTF. As DNA, the CDR3 is TGTGCCAGCAGACCATTGATATTAGGGCACTATGGCTACACCTTC. Full variable domain (remainder filled in from reference TRBV7-9 and TRBJ1-2): DTGVSQNPRHKITKRGQNVTFRCDPISEHNRLYWYRQTLGQGPEFLTYFQNEAQLEKSRLLSDRFSAERPKGSFSTLEIQRTEQGDSAMYLCASRPLILGHYGYTFGSGTRLTVV.

This sequence joins TRBV24-1 and TRBJ1-1, with 7 bases matching TRBD1. V was pared by 7 bases and J by 7 bases, with 11 bases of the junction left unmatched. This CDR3 has 14 amino acids. Germline loops: CDR1 KGHDR, CDR2 SFDVKD. CDR3 in DNA: TGTGCCACCAGCAGACAGGGAGGGATCATTGAAGCTTTCTTT. As protein: CATSRQGGIIEAFF.

The rearrangement links TRBV15 to TRBJ2-7; D unclear. CDR1 and CDR2 (germline): LNHNV, YYDKDF (reference sequence). The length of the CDR3 is 13 residues. V lost 1 base and J lost 2, with 6 bases in between. DNA of the CDR3: TGTGCCACCAGCAGAGGGATAACCTACGAGCAGTACTTC. It specifies CATSRGITYEQYF.

The chain recombines TRBV12-3 or TRBV12-4 with TRBJ1-1; TRBD1 might be the D (6 bases). Trimming removed 1 base from V and 0 bases from J, with 15 bases in between. The CDR3 spans 17 residues. The CDR3 coding sequence is TGTGCCAGCAGTTTAGAGGGGGGCCGGAGAATGAACACTGAAGCTTTCTTT. Protein product: CASSLEGGRRMNTEAFF.